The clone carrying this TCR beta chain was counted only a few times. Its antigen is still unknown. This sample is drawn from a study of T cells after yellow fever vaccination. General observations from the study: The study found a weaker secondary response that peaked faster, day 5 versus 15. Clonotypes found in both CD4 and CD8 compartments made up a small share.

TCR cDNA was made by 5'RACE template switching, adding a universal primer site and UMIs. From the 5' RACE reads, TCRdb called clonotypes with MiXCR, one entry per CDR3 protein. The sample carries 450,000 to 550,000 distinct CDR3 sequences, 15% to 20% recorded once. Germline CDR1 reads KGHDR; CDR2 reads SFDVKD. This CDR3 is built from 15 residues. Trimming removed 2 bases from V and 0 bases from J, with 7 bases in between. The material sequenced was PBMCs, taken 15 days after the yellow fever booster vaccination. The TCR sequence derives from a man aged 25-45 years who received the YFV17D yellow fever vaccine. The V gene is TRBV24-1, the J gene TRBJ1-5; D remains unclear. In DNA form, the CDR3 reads TGTGCCACCAGTGATTCTGGATATAGCAATCAGCCCCAGCATTTT. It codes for CATSDSGYSNQPQHF.